This TCR beta chain comes out of a study of T cell repertoires in ileal Crohn's disease. Study-wide background: Thiopurines (about twelve) or anti-TNF agents (18) were given postoperatively to about half.

Germline V gene data show CDR1 as SNHLY and CDR2 as FYNNEI. V lost 6 bases, J lost 7 bases, and 3 bases stayed unmatched. This CDR3 spans 13 amino acids. Method: immunoSEQ multiplex PCR; TCRdb's copy keeps in-frame clones and lacks some. The table lists roughly 9,200 clones, around 80% of them singletons. Indicated time point: neoterminal ileum biopsy at postoperative endoscopy, about 6 months after surgery. The TCR comes from an adult with Crohn's disease. V usage is TRBV2 and J usage is TRBJ1-4; TRBD1 aligns across 9 bases. The sequencing sample was made of ileal tissue. The DNA of the CDR3 is TGTGCCAGCAGCCGGGACAGGGTTGAAAAACTGTTTTTT. This translates into CASSRDRVEKLFF.